Reported below is one T cell receptor beta chain. Its antigen has not been determined. Per-base qualities were not stored, and no clone one base away is much larger. The data were obtained in a study of radiation and T cells in renal cell carcinoma (dated by TCRdb to 2019 to 2021). Looking at the study overall: A total of roughly 53 samples underwent TCR beta sequencing, made up of around 26 tumors and some 27 peripheral blood samples. The final blood draw took place at 4 weeks after radiation, the same time as nephrectomy. A total of 4,016,671 unique CDR3 nucleotide sequences, encoding 2.5 million to 3 million unique CDR3 amino acid sequences, were found across all 50 or so samples.

General conclusions and limits of the study: In blood, the top tumor clonotypes increased between baseline and 2 weeks post-radiation and then shrank by 4 weeks, which suggests that tumor-resident clones expanded only transiently. Changes in the blood repertoire were not tracked past 4 weeks after treatment. Because no pretreatment tumor biopsies were available, whether clonotypes were present in the tumor at baseline could not be determined. The single-armed trial design could not address effects of radiation dose or scheduling on the TCR repertoire.

TCR beta libraries were generated from genomic DNA with the immunoSEQ kit, following the manufacturer's recommendations. To prepare the libraries, a first multiplex PCR with proprietary primers was run, followed by a second PCR that added unique barcodes, and a bead cleanup was done after each round. Each sample batch included a kit-provided positive control reaction and a negative control reaction. The final libraries were assessed on an Agilent 4200 TapeStation D1000 ScreenTape, pooled by volume, and quantified by qPCR. Sequencing ran on an Illumina NextSeq500 with a MidOutput 150-cycle cartridge, using 156 Read1 and 15 Index1 cycles with kit custom primers. The pooled library was loaded at approximately 0.95 pM with around 22% PhiX control spiked in. As for the original processing: The vendor-processed data were analyzed in R, and a clonotype was defined as all T cells that share the same CDR3 nucleotide sequence. In the clone abundance analyses, frequencies were normalized to the 10,000 most abundant clones in each sample. Before analysis, public T cell clones were removed, and these numbered fewer than five per sample on average. A difference in abundance of at least 32-fold between compartments was used to define tumor-enriched and baseline blood-enriched clonotypes. A beta-binomial differential abundance model was used to identify clonotypes that were expanded or contracted between blood time points. The Baroni-Urbani and Buser coefficient was used to measure tumor-blood repertoire similarity, and groups were compared with two-tailed Wilcoxon tests in R. Sourced from immuneACCESS, this table was stored by TCRdb with only in-frame sequences that have V and J called. A share of the clones is absent; for the studies checked, an unresolved V gene accounts for under half, and the remainder has no known explanation. V and J calls and clone size are given by that table; D and trimming were obtained from the DNA. Counted in this sample were fewer than 200,000 clones; around 89% of them appeared once. The ten largest clones capture about 10% of the sample.

The sample's time point label, in plain terms: blood 4 weeks post-SBRT, at nephrectomy. The treatment or condition label for this specimen denotes: 15 Gy SBRT to primary tumor, nephrectomy 4 weeks later. The samples were obtained from a clinical trial, where primary renal cell carcinomas were treated with 15 Gy stereotactic body radiation therapy and then removed by nephrectomy 4 weeks afterward. To follow tumor-enriched clonotypes, peripheral blood was collected serially from radiation-treated patients at baseline and again at 2 weeks and 4 weeks after SBRT. Every patient had renal cell carcinoma of clear cell pathology. The QIAamp DNA Blood Mini Kit (Qiagen) was used to prepare genomic DNA for TCR sequencing. The analyses included only samples that passed all quality control checks. CDR1 and CDR2, looked up from the germline V gene, are SGHVT and SQSDAQ. The CDR3 runs 14 residues from the cysteine to the phenylalanine. Only CDR3 DNA remains: 42 bases, in frame from the first base. Clipping removes 3 bases from V and 3 bases from J, with 4 as the unmatched junction base count.

The TCR sequence derives from a woman between 45 and 60 years old with renal cell carcinoma. Recombination connected TRBV7-4 to TRBJ1-1, and 7 junction bases match TRBD1. This specimen consisted of blood, obtained from a patient whose treatment included radiotherapy and nephrectomy. The CDR3 region reads CASSFRGIDTEAFF. The DNA sequence follows: TGTGCCAGCAGCTTCAGGGGGATAGACACTGAAGCTTTCTTT.